The present TCR beta chain was sequenced within a study of blood T cell repertoires in COVID-19. Method: immunoSEQ multiplex PCR; TCRdb's copy keeps in-frame clones and lacks some. The repertoire holds 100,000 to 150,000 clones, with approximately 90% as singletons. Germline CDR1 and CDR2: LNHNV and YYDKDF (reference sequence). The CDR3 is 16 amino acids. After removal of 5 bases from V and 6 bases from J, the junction contained 11 bases not matched to a gene. This receptor was obtained from a man between 70 and 80 years old with active COVID-19. The chain is built from TRBV15 and TRBJ2-1; 9 positions match TRBD2. Sequencing was done on a sample of peripheral blood. CDR3 nucleotide sequence: TGTGCCACCAGCGAAACCCGAGCGGGAGGTGGCAATGAGCAGTTCTTC. This sequence encodes CATSETRAGGGNEQFF.